This record concerns one T cell receptor beta chain sequence. V was pared by 0 bases and J by 9 bases, with 15 bases between. Germline V gene sequence: CDR1 GTSNPN, CDR2 SVGIG (reference sequence). This CDR3 region has 14 residues. The data are from a study of early T cells in non-severe SARS-CoV-2 infection. TCRdb ran MiXCR on the 5' RACE reads and lists one entry per CDR3 protein. The sample consists of tens of thousands of distinct CDR3 sequences, approximately 5% of them appearing once. Input material: whole blood. This receptor was obtained from an adult who was a healthcare worker with PCR-confirmed SARS-CoV-2 infection or an uninfected control (not recorded which). This chain uses TRBV30 with TRBJ2-1, with D perhaps being TRBD1 or TRBD2 (6 bases each). CDR3 region: CAWSVTGGLSEQFF. The CDR3 DNA reads TGTGCCTGGAGTGTAACCGGGGGCTTAAGTGAGCAGTTCTTC.